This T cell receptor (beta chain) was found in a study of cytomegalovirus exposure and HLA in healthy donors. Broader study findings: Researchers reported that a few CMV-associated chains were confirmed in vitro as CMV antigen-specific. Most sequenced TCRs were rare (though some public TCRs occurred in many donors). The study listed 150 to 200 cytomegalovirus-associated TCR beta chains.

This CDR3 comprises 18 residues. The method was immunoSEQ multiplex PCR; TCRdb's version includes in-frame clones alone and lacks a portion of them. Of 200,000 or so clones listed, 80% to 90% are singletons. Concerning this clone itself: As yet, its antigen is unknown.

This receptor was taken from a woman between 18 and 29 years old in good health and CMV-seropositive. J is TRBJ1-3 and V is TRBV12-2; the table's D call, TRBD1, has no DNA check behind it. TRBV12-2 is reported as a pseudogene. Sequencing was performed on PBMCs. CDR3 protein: CASRSVVCSSPSGNTIYF. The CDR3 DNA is TGTGCAAGTCGCTCCGTCGTCTGCAGTTCTCCCTCTGGAAACACCATATATTTT.